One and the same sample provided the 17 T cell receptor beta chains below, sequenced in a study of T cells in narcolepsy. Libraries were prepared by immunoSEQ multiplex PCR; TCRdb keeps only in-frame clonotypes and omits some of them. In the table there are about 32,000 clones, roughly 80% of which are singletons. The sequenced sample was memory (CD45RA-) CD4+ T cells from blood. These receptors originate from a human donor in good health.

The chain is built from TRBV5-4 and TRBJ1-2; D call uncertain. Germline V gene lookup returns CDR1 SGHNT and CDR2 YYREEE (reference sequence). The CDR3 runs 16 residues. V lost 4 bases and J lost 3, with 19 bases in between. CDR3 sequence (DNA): TGTGCCAGCAGCCCCATTTCTGGGAGCTTTGACTATGGCTACACCTTC. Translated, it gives CASSPISGSFDYGYTF. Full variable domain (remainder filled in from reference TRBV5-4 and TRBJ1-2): ETGVTQSPTHLIKTRGQQVTLRCSSQSGHNTVSWYQQALGQGPQFIFQYYREEENGRGNFPPRFSGLQFPNYSSELNVNALELDDSALYLCASSPISGSFDYGYTFGSGTRLTVV.

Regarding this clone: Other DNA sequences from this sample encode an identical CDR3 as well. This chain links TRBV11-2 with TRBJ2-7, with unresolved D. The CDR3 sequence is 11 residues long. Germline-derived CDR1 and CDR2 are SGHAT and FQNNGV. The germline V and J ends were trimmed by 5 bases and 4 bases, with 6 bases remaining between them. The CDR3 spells CASSPSYEQYF. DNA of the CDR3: TGTGCCAGCAGCCCATCGTACGAGCAGTACTTC.

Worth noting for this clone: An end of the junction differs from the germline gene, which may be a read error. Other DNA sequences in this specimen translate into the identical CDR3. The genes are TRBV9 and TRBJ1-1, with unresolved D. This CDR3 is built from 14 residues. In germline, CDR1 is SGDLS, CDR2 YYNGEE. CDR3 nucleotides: TGTGCCAGCAGCGCAGGACCGGGGAACACTGAGGCTTTCTTT. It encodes CASSAGPGNTEAFF.

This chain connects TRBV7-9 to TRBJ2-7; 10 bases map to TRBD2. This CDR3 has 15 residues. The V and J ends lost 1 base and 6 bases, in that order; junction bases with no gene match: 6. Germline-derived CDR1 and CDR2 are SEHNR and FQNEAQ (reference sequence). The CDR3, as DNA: TGTGCCAGCAGCTTAGGTCTAGCGGGAGTATCCGAGCAGTACTTC. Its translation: CASSLGLAGVSEQYF.

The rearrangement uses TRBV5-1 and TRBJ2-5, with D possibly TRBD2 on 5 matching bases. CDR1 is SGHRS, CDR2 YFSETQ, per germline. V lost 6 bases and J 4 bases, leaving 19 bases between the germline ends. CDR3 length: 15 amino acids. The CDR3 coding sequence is TGCGCCAGCAACAATCCCTTTGAGCGGCGAGAGACCCAGTACTTC. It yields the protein CASNNPFERRETQYF.

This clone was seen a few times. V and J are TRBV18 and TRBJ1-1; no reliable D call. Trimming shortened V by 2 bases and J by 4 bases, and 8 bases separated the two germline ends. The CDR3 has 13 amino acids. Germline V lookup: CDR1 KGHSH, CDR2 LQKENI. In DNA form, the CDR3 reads TGTGCCAGCTCACCAGGAGGGATCACTGAAGCTTTCTTT. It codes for CASSPGGITEAFF.

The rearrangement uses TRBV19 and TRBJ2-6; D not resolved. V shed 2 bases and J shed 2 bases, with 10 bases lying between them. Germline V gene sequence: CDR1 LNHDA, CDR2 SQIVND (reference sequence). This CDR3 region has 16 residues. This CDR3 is CASSITRAAGANVLTF. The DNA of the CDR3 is TGTGCCAGTAGTATAACACGGGCTGCTGGGGCCAACGTCCTGACTTTC.

The CDR3 loop is CASGLYPNEAGEQFF. The CDR3 DNA reads as TGTGCTAGTGGTTTGTACCCTAACGAAGCGGGGGAGCAGTTCTTC. This chain joins TRBV12-5 and TRBJ2-1, with TRBD2 matching 7 bases. Germline CDR1 LGHNT, CDR2 FRNRAP. This CDR3 has 15 amino acids. Trimming took 2 bases from V and 10 from J; bases not matched to a gene: 11.

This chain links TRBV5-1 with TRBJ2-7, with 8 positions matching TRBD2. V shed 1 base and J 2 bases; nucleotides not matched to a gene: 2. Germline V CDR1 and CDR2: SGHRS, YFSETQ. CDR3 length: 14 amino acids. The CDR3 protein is CASSLTSGAYEQYF. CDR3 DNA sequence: TGCGCCAGCAGCTTGACTAGCGGAGCCTACGAGCAGTACTTC. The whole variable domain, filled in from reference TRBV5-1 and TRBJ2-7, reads KAGVTQTPRYLIKTRGQQVTLSCSPISGHRSVSWYQQTPGQGLQFLFEYFSETQRNKGNFPGRFSGRQFSNSRSEMNVSTLELGDSALYLCASSLTSGAYEQYFGPGTRLTVT.

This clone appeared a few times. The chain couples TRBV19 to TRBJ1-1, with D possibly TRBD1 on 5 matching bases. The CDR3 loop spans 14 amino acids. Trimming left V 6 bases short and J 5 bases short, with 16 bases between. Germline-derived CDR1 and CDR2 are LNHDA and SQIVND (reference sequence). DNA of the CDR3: TGTGCCAGTAGGGCGGGCACCCAGGGTACTGAAGCTTTCTTT. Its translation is CASRAGTQGTEAFF.

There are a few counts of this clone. CDR3 amino acids: CASSLAGTYEQYF. CDR3 nucleotide sequence: TGTGCCAGCAGTCTAGCGGGAACCTACGAGCAGTACTTC. The V gene is TRBV11-2, the J gene TRBJ2-7, with 9 bases fitting TRBD2. The CDR3 is 13 residues long. Germline V lookup: CDR1 SGHAT, CDR2 FQNNGV. The V and J ends lost 6 bases and 2 bases, in that order; junction bases with no gene match: 2.

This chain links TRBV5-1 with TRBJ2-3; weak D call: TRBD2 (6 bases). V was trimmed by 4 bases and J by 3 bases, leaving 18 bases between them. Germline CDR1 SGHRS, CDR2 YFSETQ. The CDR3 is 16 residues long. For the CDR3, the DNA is TGCGCCAGCAGCACATCCGGGGGACTCGGGACAGATACGCAGTATTTT. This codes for CASSTSGGLGTDTQYF.

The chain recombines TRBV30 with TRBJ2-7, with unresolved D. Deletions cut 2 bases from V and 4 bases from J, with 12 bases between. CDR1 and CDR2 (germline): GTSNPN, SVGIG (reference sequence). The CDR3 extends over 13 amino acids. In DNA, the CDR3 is TGTGCCTGGAGTAGGACGGAAGGGTACGAGCAGTACTTC. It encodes CAWSRTEGYEQYF.

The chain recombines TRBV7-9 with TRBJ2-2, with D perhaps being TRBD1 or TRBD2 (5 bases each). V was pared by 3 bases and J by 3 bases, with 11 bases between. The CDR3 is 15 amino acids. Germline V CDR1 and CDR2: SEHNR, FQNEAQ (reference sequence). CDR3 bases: TGTGCCAGCAGCTTCTCCGGGACCTACACCGGGGAGCTGTTTTTT. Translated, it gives CASSFSGTYTGELFF.

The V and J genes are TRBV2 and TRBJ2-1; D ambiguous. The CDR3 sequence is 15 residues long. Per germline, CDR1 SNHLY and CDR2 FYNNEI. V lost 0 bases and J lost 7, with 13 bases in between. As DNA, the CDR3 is TGTGCCAGCAGTGAAGCGATTGGTGCGTTGAATGAGCAGTTCTTC. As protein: CASSEAIGALNEQFF.

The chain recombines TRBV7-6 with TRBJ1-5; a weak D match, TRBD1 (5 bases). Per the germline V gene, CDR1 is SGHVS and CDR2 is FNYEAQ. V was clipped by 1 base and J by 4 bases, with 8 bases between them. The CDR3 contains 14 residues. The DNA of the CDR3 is TGTGCCAGCAGCTTAGGACCAGGGAATCAGCCCCAGCATTTT. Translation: CASSLGPGNQPQHF.

The CDR3 loop reads CASSRRGLAGSNEQFF. The CDR3 nucleotides read TGTGCCAGCAGCAGACGGGGACTAGCGGGCAGCAATGAGCAGTTCTTC. The chain carries TRBV7-9 and TRBJ2-1; TRBD2 agrees at 12 bases. CDR3 length: 16 residues. V shed 5 bases, J shed 6 bases, and the junction held 8 bases outside the gene matches. The germline gives CDR1 SEHNR, CDR2 FQNEAQ (reference sequence).